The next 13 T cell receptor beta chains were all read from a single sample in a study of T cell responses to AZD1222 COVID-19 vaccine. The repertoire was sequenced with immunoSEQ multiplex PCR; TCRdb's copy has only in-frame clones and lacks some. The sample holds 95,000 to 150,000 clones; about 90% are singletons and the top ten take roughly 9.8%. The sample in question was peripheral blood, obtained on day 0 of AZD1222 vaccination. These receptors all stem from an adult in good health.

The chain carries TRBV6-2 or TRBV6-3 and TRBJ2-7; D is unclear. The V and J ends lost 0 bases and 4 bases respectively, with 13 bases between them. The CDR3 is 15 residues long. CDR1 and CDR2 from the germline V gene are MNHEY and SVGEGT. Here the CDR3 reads CASSYSNDNYYEQYF. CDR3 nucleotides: TGTGCCAGCAGTTACTCGAATGACAACTATTACGAGCAGTACTTC.

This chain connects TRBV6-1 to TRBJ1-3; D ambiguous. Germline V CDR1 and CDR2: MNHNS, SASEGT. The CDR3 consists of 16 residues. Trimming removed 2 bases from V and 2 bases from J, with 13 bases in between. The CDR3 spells CASSELGEVAGNTIYF. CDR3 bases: TGTGCCAGCAGTGAACTTGGGGAAGTAGCTGGAAACACCATATATTTT.

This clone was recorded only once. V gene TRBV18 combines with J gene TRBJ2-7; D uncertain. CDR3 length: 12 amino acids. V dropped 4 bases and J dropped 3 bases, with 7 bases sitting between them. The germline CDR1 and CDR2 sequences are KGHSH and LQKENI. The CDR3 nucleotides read TGTGCCAGCTCACTGACTTTCTACGAGCAGTACTTC. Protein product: CASSLTFYEQYF.

DNA for the CDR3: TGTGCCAGCAGCTTAGTCGGGACAGATGAGACCCAGTACTTC. This translates into CASSLVGTDETQYF. This rearrangement joins TRBV7-9 to TRBJ2-5; 7 nucleotides line up with TRBD1. The CDR3 length is 14 residues. V trimming: 1 base; J trimming: 5 bases; junction bases outside the gene matches: 4. Germline lookup yields CDR1 SEHNR and CDR2 FQNEAQ (reference sequence).

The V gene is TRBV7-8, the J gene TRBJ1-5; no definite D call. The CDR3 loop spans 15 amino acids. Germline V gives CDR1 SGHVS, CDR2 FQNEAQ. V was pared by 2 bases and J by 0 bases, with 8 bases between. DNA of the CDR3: TGTGCCAGCAGCTTATTTCGGGTTAGCAATCAGCCCCAGCATTTT. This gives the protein CASSLFRVSNQPQHF.

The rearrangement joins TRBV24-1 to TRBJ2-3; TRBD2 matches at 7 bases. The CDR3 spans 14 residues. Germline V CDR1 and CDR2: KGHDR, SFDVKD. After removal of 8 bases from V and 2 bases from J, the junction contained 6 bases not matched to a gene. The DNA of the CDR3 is TGTGCCACCAAGACTAGCCGGCACACAGATACGCAGTATTTT. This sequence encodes CATKTSRHTDTQYF.

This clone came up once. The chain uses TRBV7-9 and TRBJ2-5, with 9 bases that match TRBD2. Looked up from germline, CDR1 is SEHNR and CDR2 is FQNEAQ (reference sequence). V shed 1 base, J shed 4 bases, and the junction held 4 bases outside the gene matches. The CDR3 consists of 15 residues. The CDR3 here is CASSLVWRGGETQYF. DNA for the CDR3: TGTGCCAGCAGCTTAGTATGGCGGGGGGGAGAGACCCAGTACTTC.

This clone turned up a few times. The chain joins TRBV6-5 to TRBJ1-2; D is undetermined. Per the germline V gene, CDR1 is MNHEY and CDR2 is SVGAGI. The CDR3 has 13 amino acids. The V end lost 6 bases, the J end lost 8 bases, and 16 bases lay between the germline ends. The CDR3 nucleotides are TGTGCCAGCAGCATTTCTACGGGCCAGGGCTACACCTTC. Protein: CASSISTGQGYTF.

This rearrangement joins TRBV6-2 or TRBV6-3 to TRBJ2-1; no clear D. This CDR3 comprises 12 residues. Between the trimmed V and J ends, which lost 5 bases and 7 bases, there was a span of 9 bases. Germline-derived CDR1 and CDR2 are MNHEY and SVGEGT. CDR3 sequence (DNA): TGTGCCAGCAGTCCCGTCTTGAATGAGCAGTTCTTC. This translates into CASSPVLNEQFF.

CDR3 coding DNA: TGTGCTAGTGGTCTCGACGAGGGACAGGGAGATGAAAAACTGTTTTTT. Its translation: CASGLDEGQGDEKLFF. The chain combines TRBV12-5 with TRBJ1-4, with 9 bases matching TRBD1. Losses at the gene ends were 5 bases for V and 6 bases for J; bases not matched to a gene: 10. CDR3 length: 16 residues. The germline V gene has CDR1 LGHNT and CDR2 FRNRAP.

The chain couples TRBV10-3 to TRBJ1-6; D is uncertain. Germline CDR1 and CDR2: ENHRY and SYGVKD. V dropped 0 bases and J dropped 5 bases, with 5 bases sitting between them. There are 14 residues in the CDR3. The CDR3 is CAISESFNNSPLHF. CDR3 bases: TGTGCCATCAGTGAGTCGTTTAATAATTCACCCCTCCACTTT.

The CDR3 spells CASSLDASPEDEQYF. CDR3 nucleotides: TGTGCCAGCAGCTTAGATGCTAGCCCGGAGGACGAGCAGTACTTC. This chain connects TRBV11-3 to TRBJ2-7; the D gene is possibly TRBD2 (5 bases). This CDR3 region has 15 residues. Trimming pared 0 bases from V and 5 bases from J, leaving 14 bases between. Germline CDR1 is SGHNT and CDR2 is YENEEA.

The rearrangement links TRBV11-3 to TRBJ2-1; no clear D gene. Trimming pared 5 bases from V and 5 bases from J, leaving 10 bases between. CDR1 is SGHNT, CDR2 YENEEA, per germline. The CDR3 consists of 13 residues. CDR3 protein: CASSTQLNNEQFF. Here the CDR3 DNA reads TGTGCCAGCAGCACCCAACTAAACAATGAGCAGTTCTTC.